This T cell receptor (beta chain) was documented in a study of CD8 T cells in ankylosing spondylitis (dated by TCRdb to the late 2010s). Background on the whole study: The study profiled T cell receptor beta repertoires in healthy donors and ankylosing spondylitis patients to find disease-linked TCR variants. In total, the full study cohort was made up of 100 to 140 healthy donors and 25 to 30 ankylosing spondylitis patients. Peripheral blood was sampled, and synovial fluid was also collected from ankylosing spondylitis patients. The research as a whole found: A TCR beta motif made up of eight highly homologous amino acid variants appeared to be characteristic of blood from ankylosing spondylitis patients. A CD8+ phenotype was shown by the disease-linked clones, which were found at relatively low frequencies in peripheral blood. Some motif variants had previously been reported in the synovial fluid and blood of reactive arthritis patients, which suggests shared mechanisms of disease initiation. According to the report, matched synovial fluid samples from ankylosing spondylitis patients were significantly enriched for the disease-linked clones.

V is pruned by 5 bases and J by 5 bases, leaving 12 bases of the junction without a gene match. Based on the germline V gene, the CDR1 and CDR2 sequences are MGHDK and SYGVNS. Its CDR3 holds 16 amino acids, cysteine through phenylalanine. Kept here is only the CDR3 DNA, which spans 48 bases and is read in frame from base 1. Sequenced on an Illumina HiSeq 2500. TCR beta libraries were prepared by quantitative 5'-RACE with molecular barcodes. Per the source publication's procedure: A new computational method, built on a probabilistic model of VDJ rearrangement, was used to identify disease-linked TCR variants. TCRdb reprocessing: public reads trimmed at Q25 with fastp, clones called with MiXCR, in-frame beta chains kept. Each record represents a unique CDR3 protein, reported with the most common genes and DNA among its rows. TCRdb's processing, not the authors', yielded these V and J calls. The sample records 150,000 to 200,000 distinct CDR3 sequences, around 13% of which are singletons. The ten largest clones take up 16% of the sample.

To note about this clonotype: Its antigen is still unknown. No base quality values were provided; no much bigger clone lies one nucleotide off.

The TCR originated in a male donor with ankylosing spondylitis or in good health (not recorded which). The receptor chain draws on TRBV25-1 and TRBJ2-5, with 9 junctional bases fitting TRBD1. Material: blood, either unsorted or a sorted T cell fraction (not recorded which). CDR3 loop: CASSPSGTGQWETQYF. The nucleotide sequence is TGTGCCAGCAGTCCATCCGGGACAGGGCAATGGGAGACCCAGTACTTC.